Listed below are T cell receptor beta chains from one sample, sequenced in a study of T-cell reconstitution after alpha-beta-depleted transplantation in children. MiXCR, applied by TCRdb to the PCR reads, yields one record per CDR3 protein. The sample lists about 870,000 distinct CDR3 sequences; roughly 15% were seen once. The sample here was PBMCs, mostly from graft donor cells, taken 360 days after TCRalphabeta/CD19-depleted stem cell transplant. The origin of the receptors is a male patient younger than 18 who had a stem cell transplant for acute lymphoblastic leukemia, so the T cells may come from the graft donor. Each CDR3 is given with its conserved first and last residue. A D gene is named only where the DNA matches it firmly. Expanded clones get a size class; other rows say once, few or many, or leave the size out.

d_call,clone_size,j_call,v_call,cdr3_aa
NA,NA,TRBJ2-2,TRBV7-2,CASSLAEWTIPNTGELFF
TRBD2,once,TRBJ2-7,TRBV15,CATSPRLSGIAYEQYF
TRBD2,many,TRBJ2-1,TRBV12-3/TRBV12-4,CASSVREVLYNEQFF
NA,few,TRBJ2-7,TRBV20-1,CSAPYLGPRYEQYF
TRBD1,many,TRBJ2-7,TRBV3-1,CASSQGSRGRFEQYF
TRBD1,NA,TRBJ1-1,TRBV7-9,CASSVPGQEAFF
TRBD1,NA,TRBJ2-1,TRBV20-1,CSAFSDRGNEQFF
TRBD1,few,TRBJ2-7,TRBV18,CASQDRGPYEQYF
NA,NA,TRBJ2-2,TRBV5-1,CASSLVQPRAGELFF
NA,few,TRBJ2-7,TRBV18,CASSPKMASRTNYEQYF
NA,NA,TRBJ1-1,TRBV5-1,CASRYGTTNTEAFF
TRBD1,many,TRBJ1-1,TRBV7-6,CASSSGGWTEAFF
TRBD2,many,TRBJ2-1,TRBV11-2,CASSLGGLAGANEQFF
TRBD1,few,TRBJ2-1,TRBV6-1,CASSVDRVSYNEQFF
NA,NA,TRBJ2-7,TRBV15,CATRTGVSSSYEQYF
NA,NA,TRBJ2-2,TRBV3-1,CASSQDWTFANTGELFF
NA,NA,TRBJ2-1,TRBV7-9,CASSLVWDLNNEQFF
NA,NA,TRBJ2-3,TRBV7-2,CASSLRPLYTDTQYF
NA,many,TRBJ2-3,TRBV5-1,CASSSKTGAGADTQYF
NA,NA,TRBJ1-6,TRBV15,CATSRATHYNSPLHF
TRBD2,NA,TRBJ2-4,TRBV29-1,CSVGASGSKNIQYF
TRBD1,few,TRBJ2-3,TRBV5-1,CASSPAWTGADTQYF
NA,few,TRBJ2-5,TRBV29-1,CSVAFFGSGETQYF
NA,once,TRBJ2-2,TRBV30,CALSRGRVNTGELFF
NA,few,TRBJ2-7,TRBV15,CATSRDGVNEQYF
TRBD1,many,TRBJ2-7,TRBV9,CASSATSGTGQYEQYF
TRBD2,NA,TRBJ2-5,TRBV12-3/TRBV12-4,CASIRAGGFQETQYF
NA,few,TRBJ2-1,TRBV18,CASSRNQYNEQFF
NA,NA,TRBJ1-1,TRBV14,CASSHRELMNTEAFF
TRBD1,few,TRBJ1-6,TRBV20-1,CSASPQDRVNNSPLHF
NA,NA,TRBJ1-5,TRBV15,CATSRDRSNQPQHF